This TCR beta chain was sequenced during a study of read filtering for tumor transcriptome and immune sequencing. Study-wide background: Revised staging placed eight or nine patients in R-ISS I, approximately 16 in II, more than 5 in III. DNase treatment preceded whole-transcriptome library preparation. Per sample, TCR-region reads ranged about 4 to 10.27 million by IR-seq, roughly 85 to 1,400 by RNA-seq.

The ends lost 8 bases at V and 1 base at J; junction bases unmatched: 3. CDR1 and CDR2 (germline): SNHLY, FYNNEI. CDR3 length: 13 amino acids. This clonotype was counted many times. This library used roughly 400 ng RNA and molecular barcoded adaptors spanning alpha/delta and beta/gamma chains. TCRdb recomputed calls from the reads with MiXCR, one row per CDR3 protein. The sample has 50,000 to 65,000 distinct CDR3 sequences; approximately 13% are singletons. The sequencing input was a population of CD138-negative cells sorted from bone marrow. The clonotype originates from a donor over 35 with multiple myeloma. The chain employs TRBV2 and TRBJ2-5, with 8 bases that match TRBD1. The CDR3 sequence: CASWGQAQETQYF. CDR3 bases: TGTGCCAGCTGGGGACAGGCCCAAGAGACCCAGTACTTC.